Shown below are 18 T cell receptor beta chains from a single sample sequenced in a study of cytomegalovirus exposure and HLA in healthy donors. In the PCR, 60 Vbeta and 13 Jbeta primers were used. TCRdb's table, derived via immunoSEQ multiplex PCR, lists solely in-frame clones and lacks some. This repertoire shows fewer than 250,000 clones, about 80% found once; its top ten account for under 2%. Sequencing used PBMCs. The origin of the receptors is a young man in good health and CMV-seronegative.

CDR3 coding DNA: TGTGCCAGTAGTACCAGGGGCCCCTCAGAGACCCAGTACTTC. This translates into CASSTRGPSETQYF. The V and J genes are TRBV19 and TRBJ2-5, with D possibly TRBD1 on 6 matching bases. Germline CDR1 is LNHDA and CDR2 is SQIVND (reference sequence). Trimming shortened V by 4 bases and J by 4 bases, and 13 bases separated the two germline ends. This CDR3 is 14 amino acids long. Together with reference TRBV19 and TRBJ2-5, the CDR3 gives the full variable domain: DGGITQSPKYLFRKEGQNVTLSCEQNLNHDAMYWYRQDPGQGLRLIYYSQIVNDFQKGDIAEGYSVSREKKESFPLTVTSAQKNPTAFYLCASSTRGPSETQYFGPGTRLLVL.

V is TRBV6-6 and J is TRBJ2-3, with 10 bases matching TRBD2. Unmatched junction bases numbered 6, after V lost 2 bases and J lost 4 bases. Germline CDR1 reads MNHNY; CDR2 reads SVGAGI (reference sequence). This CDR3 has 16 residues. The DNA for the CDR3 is TGTGCCAGCAGTTACCCCCTCGGGACTAGCGCAGATACGCAGTATTTT. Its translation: CASSYPLGTSADTQYF.

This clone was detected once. The CDR3 DNA sequence: TGTGCCAGCAGAACAACAGGGTTTGGGAACACTGAAGCTTTCTTT. This translates into CASRTTGFGNTEAFF. The rearrangement joins TRBV28 to TRBJ1-1; D possibly corresponds to TRBD1 (6 bases). The length of the CDR3 is 15 residues. Germline loops: CDR1 MDHEN, CDR2 SYDVKM. Between the trimmed V and J ends, which lost 6 bases and 1 base, there was a span of 15 bases.

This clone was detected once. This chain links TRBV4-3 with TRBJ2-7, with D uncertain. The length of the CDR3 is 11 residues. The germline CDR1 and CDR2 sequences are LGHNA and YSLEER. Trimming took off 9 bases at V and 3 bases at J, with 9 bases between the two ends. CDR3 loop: CASGHGYEQYF. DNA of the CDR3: TGCGCCAGTGGTCACGGCTACGAGCAGTACTTC.

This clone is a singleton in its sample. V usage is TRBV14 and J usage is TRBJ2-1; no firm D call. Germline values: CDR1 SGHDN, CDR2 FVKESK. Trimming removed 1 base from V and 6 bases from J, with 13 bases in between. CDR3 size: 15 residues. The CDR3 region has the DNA TGTGCCAGCAGCCAAGTATCGCGCCTACTCAATGAGCAGTTCTTC. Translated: CASSQVSRLLNEQFF.

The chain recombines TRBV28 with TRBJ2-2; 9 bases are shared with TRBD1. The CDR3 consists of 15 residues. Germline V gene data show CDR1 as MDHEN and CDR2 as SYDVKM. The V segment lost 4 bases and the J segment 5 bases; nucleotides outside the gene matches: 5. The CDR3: CASSSGTGYTGELFF. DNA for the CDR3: TGTGCCAGCAGTTCCGGGACAGGGTATACCGGGGAGCTGTTTTTT.

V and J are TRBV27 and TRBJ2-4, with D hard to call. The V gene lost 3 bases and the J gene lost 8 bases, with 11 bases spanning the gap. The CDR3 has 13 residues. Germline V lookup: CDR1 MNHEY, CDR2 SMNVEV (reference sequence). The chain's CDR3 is CASSFLPRDIQYF. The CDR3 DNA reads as TGTGCCAGCAGTTTCCTCCCACGGGACATTCAGTACTTC.

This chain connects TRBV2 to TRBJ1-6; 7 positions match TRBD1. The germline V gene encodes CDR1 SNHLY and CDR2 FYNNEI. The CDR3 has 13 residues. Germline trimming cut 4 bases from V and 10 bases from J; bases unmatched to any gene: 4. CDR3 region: CASSAGGQSPLHF. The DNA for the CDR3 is TGTGCCAGCAGTGCAGGGGGGCAATCACCCCTCCACTTT.

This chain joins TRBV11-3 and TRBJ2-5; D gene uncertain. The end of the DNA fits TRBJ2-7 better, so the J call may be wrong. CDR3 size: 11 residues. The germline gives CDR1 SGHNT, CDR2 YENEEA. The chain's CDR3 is CASSFSYEQYF. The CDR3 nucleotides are TGTGCCAGCAGCTTCTCCTACGAGCAGTACTTC.

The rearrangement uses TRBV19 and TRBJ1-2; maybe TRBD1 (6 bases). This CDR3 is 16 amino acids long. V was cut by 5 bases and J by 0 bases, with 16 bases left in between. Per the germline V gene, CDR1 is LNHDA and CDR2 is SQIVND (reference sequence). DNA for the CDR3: TGTGCCAGTAGTTGGACGGACAGCCACTCTAACTATGGCTACACCTTC. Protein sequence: CASSWTDSHSNYGYTF.

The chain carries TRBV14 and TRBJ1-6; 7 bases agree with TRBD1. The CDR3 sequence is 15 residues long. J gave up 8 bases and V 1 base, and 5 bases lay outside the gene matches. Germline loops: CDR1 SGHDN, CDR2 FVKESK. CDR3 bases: TGTGCCAGCAGCCAAGGCGGGACAGTTTATTCACCCCTCCACTTT. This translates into CASSQGGTVYSPLHF. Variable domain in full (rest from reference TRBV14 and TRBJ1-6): EAGVTQFPSHSVIEKGQTVTLRCDPISGHDNLYWYRRVMGKEIKFLLHFVKESKQDESGMPNNRFLAERTGGTYSTLKVQPAELEDSGVYFCASSQGGTVYSPLHFGNGTRLTVT.

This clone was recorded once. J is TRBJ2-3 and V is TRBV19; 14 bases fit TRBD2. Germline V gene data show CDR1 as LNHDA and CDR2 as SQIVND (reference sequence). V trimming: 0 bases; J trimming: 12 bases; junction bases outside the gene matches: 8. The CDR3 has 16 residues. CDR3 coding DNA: TGTGCCAGTAGTATAGAGGGACTAGCGGGAGTTACGCGCCAGTATTTT. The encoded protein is CASSIEGLAGVTRQYF.

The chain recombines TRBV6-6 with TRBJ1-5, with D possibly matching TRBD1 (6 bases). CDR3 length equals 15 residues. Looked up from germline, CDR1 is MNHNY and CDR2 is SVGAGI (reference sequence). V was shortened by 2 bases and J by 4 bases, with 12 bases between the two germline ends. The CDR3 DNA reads TGTGCCAGCAGTTACCCGACAGGCGTAAATCAGCCCCAGCATTTT. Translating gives CASSYPTGVNQPQHF.

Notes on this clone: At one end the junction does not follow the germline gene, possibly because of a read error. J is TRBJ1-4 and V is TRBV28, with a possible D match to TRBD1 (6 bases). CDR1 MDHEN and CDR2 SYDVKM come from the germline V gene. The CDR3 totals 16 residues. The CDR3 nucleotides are TGTGCCAGTAGTTTCGAGGGGGGGCAGAAACAAGAAAAACTGTTTTTT. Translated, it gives CASSFEGGQKQEKLFF. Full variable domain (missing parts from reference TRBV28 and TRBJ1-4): DVKVTQSSRYLVKRTGEKVFLECVQDMDHENMFWYRQDPGLGLRLIYFSYDVKMKEKGDIPEGYSVSREKKERFSLILESASTNQTSMYLCASSFEGGQKQEKLFFGSGTQLSVL.

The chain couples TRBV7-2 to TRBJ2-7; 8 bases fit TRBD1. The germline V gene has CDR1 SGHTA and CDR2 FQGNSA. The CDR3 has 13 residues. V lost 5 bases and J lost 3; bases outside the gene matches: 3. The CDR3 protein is CASSQGADYEQYF. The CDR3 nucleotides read TGTGCCAGCAGCCAGGGGGCGGACTACGAGCAGTACTTC.

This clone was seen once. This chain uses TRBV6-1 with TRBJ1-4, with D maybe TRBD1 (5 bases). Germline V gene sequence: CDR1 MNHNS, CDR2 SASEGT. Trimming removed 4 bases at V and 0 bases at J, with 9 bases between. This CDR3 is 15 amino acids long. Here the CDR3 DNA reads TGTGCCAGCAGTGTTACAGGTGCAACTAATGAAAAACTGTTTTTT. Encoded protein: CASSVTGATNEKLFF.

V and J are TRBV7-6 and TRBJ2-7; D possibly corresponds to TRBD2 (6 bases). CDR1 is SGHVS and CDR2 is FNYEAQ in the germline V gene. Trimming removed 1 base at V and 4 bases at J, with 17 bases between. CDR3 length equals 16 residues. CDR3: CASSLELAQYQYEQYF. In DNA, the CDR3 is TGTGCCAGCAGCTTAGAGCTAGCGCAGTATCAGTACGAGCAGTACTTC.

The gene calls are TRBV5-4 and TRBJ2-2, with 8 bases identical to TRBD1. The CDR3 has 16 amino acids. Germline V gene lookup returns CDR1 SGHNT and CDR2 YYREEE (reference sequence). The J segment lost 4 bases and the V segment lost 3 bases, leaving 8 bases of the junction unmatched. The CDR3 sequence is CASSSHPGGVTGELFF. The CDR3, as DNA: TGTGCCAGCAGCTCCCATCCAGGGGGCGTCACCGGGGAGCTGTTTTTT.